These 25 T cell receptor beta chains originate from one sample sequenced in a study of blood T cells in healthy people across ages. With a J-beta primer mix and a sample-barcoded 5' primer, a second PCR ran 7 to 11 cycles. TCRdb used MiXCR to reprocess the 5' RACE reads, holding one entry per CDR3 protein. The data contain almost 550,000 distinct CDR3 sequences, around 24% of them singletons. This sample was also put to use in a study of T cells of mothers and their children.

The specimen sequenced was blood. The receptors stem from a boy aged 5-17 years in good health.

This clonotype has just one count. CDR3 bases: TGCAGTGCTAGAGTGGGGGCAGCTAATGAAAAACTGTTTTTT. The encoded protein is CSARVGAANEKLFF. The chain joins TRBV20-1 to TRBJ1-4, with D perhaps matching TRBD1 (6 bases). CDR3 length equals 14 residues. Per germline, CDR1 DFQATT and CDR2 SNEGSKA (reference sequence). Trimming shortened V by 1 base and J by 3 bases, and 9 bases separated the two germline ends.

This rearrangement joins TRBV5-5 to TRBJ2-7; a weak D match, TRBD2 (6 bases). Trimming cost V 2 bases and J 6 bases, with 12 bases left between them. Germline assignment: CDR1 SGHKS and CDR2 YYEKEE (reference sequence). The CDR3 runs to 13 residues. CDR3 in amino acids: CASSFGGVPEQYF. CDR3 DNA: TGTGCCAGCAGCTTCGGGGGAGTCCCCGAGCAGTACTTC.

This clonotype was seen only a few times. The CDR3 DNA is TGTGCCAGCAGCTCAACAGCTAAGGGGAGCTACGAGCAGTACTTC. Protein: CASSSTAKGSYEQYF. V usage is TRBV7-9 and J usage is TRBJ2-1, with D perhaps TRBD1 or TRBD2 (5 bases each). TRBJ2-7 explains the end of the DNA better; the J call may be wrong. Germline-derived CDR1 and CDR2 are SEHNR and FQNEAQ (reference sequence). CDR3 size: 15 residues.

A few counts support this clonotype. J is TRBJ2-3 and V is TRBV20-1; either TRBD1 or TRBD2 may fit D (6 bases each). The CDR3 length is 14 residues. Germline CDR1 and CDR2: DFQATT and SNEGSKA (reference sequence). V was trimmed by 4 bases and J by 8 bases, leaving 19 bases between them. The CDR3 DNA reads as TGCAGTGCTAAAGGTTGGCCGGGGGCGGGTACGCAGTATTTT. Encoded protein: CSAKGWPGAGTQYF.

This clonotype came up a few times. The CDR3: CSALGDRYYNEQFF. The CDR3 bases are TGCAGTGCCCTGGGGGACAGGTACTACAATGAGCAGTTCTTC. The chain couples TRBV20-1 to TRBJ2-1, with 8 nucleotides matching TRBD1. Looked up from germline, CDR1 is DFQATT and CDR2 is SNEGSKA (reference sequence). The CDR3 runs to 14 residues. The J segment lost 3 bases and the V segment lost 6 bases, leaving 7 bases of the junction unmatched.

This clonotype was seen at least ten times. The chain recombines TRBV20-1 with TRBJ2-3; weak D call: TRBD2 (5 bases). The CDR3 is made up of 14 amino acids. Per the germline V gene, CDR1 is DFQATT and CDR2 is SNEGSKA (reference sequence). Trimming removed 3 bases from V and 0 bases from J, with 10 bases in between. CDR3 protein: CSASSVSSTDTQYF. The CDR3 region has the DNA TGCAGTGCTAGTAGCGTTTCTAGCACAGATACGCAGTATTTT.

This clonotype has more than one count but fewer than ten. V and J are TRBV28 and TRBJ2-3; TRBD1 matches at 9 bases. The V segment lost 6 bases and the J segment 1 base; nucleotides outside the gene matches: 5. The CDR3 totals 15 residues. Germline loops: CDR1 MDHEN, CDR2 SYDVKM. CDR3 DNA sequence: TGTGCCAGCAGCCTGACAGGGGGAGGCACAGATACGCAGTATTTT. The encoded protein is CASSLTGGGTDTQYF.

The chain has TRBV20-1 and TRBJ1-4; 9 positions agree with TRBD1. The CDR3 covers 14 residues. CDR1 is DFQATT, CDR2 SNEGSKA, per germline (reference sequence). V was pared by 4 bases and J by 3 bases, with 3 bases of the junction left unmatched. The CDR3 reads CSAIQGAANEKLFF. CDR3 coding DNA: TGCAGTGCTATACAGGGGGCGGCTAATGAAAAACTGTTTTTT.

This clonotype was seen more than once but under ten times. V and J are TRBV20-1 and TRBJ1-5; D gene unclear. Trimming shortened V by 6 bases and J by 3 bases, and 12 bases separated the two germline ends. Germline CDR1 is DFQATT and CDR2 is SNEGSKA (reference sequence). There are 13 residues in the CDR3. CDR3: CSAPEAANQPQHF. For the CDR3, the DNA is TGCAGTGCCCCGGAGGCAGCCAATCAGCCCCAGCATTTT.

The rearrangement uses TRBV28 and TRBJ2-7; tentatively, D is TRBD2 (7 bases). The CDR3 sequence is 15 residues long. V gave up 6 bases and J gave up 1 base, with 16 bases separating them. CDR1 is MDHEN and CDR2 is SYDVKM in the germline V gene. The CDR3 is CASRGRDTLSYEQYF. The CDR3 DNA reads as TGTGCCAGCAGGGGGAGGGACACCTTGTCCTACGAGCAGTACTTC.

This clonotype was recorded a few times. CDR3 bases: TGTGCCAGCCGAGGCTTTGTCTGGGAGCAGTACTTC. Translation: CASRGFVWEQYF. V usage is TRBV27 and J usage is TRBJ2-7; D ambiguous. V dropped 8 bases and J dropped 7 bases, with 15 bases sitting between them. The CDR3 is 12 amino acids. The germline V gene encodes CDR1 MNHEY and CDR2 SMNVEV (reference sequence).

This clonotype showed up many times. The gene calls are TRBV29-1 and TRBJ2-5, with D hard to call. V lost 1 base to trimming and J lost 5 bases, with 11 bases between them. Germline CDR1 reads SQVTM; CDR2 reads ANQGSEA. CDR3 length: 13 amino acids. The CDR3 sequence: CSVEVSSGETQYF. The CDR3 DNA reads as TGCAGCGTTGAAGTATCAAGTGGGGAGACCCAGTACTTC.

The gene calls are TRBV27 and TRBJ2-4; possibly TRBD2 for D (6 bases). Germline values: CDR1 MNHEY, CDR2 SMNVEV (reference sequence). V dropped 0 bases and J dropped 5 bases, with 8 bases sitting between them. The CDR3 totals 14 residues. The CDR3 is CASSLSAGQNIQYF. The CDR3 nucleotides are TGTGCCAGCAGTTTATCTGCGGGGCAAAACATTCAGTACTTC.

The chain has TRBV27 and TRBJ2-2, with 7 bases aligning to TRBD2. The junction had 5 bases not matched to a gene; V was cut back by 0 bases and J by 4 bases. Germline CDR1 reads MNHEY; CDR2 reads SMNVEV (reference sequence). The CDR3 contains 16 residues. The CDR3, as DNA: TGTGCCAGCAGTTTATCGACGGGGGGAGGCACCGGGGAGCTGTTTTTT. Translated: CASSLSTGGGTGELFF.

The chain links TRBV7-9 to TRBJ2-4; 7 positions match TRBD2. CDR3 size: 15 residues. The germline CDR1 and CDR2 sequences are SEHNR and FQNEAQ (reference sequence). Unmatched junction bases numbered 4, after V lost 5 bases and J lost 0 bases. CDR3 amino acids: CASSPLAGAKNIQYF. The CDR3 region has the DNA TGTGCCAGCAGCCCCTTAGCGGGAGCCAAAAACATTCAGTACTTC.

A single count supports this clonotype. V is TRBV14 and J is TRBJ2-6; 9 bases line up with TRBD1. This CDR3 has 16 amino acids. CDR1 and CDR2 from the germline V gene are SGHDN and FVKESK. V was clipped by 4 bases and J by 1 base; unmatched bases: 2. The CDR3 coding sequence is TGTGCCAGCAGCCGAGGACAGGGGTCTGGGGCCAACGTCCTGACTTTC. Its translation is CASSRGQGSGANVLTF.

The chain combines TRBV4-3 with TRBJ2-3, with D maybe TRBD1 (6 bases). The germline V gene encodes CDR1 LGHNA and CDR2 YSLEER. V shed 7 bases and J shed 5 bases, with 13 bases lying between them. The CDR3 runs 13 residues. In DNA form, the CDR3 reads TGCGCCAGCACCCCCAACAGGGAAGATACGCAGTATTTT. Protein sequence: CASTPNREDTQYF.

The rearrangement joins TRBV9 to TRBJ2-5; D is possibly TRBD2 (6 bases). TRBJ2-7 explains the end of the DNA better; the J call may be wrong. This CDR3 has 15 residues. Germline loops: CDR1 SGDLS, CDR2 YYNGEE. The CDR3 nucleotides are TGTGCCAGCAGCGTAGGATTAGCGGCGACCTACGAGCAGTACTTC. Translated: CASSVGLAATYEQYF.

The rearrangement joins TRBV15 to TRBJ2-5; 9 bases line up with TRBD1. The DNA end favors TRBJ2-1, so the J call may be wrong. Germline V lookup: CDR1 LNHNV, CDR2 YYDKDF (reference sequence). The CDR3 loop spans 14 amino acids. The CDR3 loop reads CATSRRTGDNEQFF. CDR3 sequence (DNA): TGTGCCACCAGCAGACGGACAGGGGACAATGAGCAGTTCTTC.

This clonotype has only a few counts. V is TRBV9 and J is TRBJ1-2; D may be TRBD1 (5 bases). Germline CDR1 SGDLS, CDR2 YYNGEE. Trimming shortened V by 2 bases and J by 4 bases, and 15 bases separated the two germline ends. The length of the CDR3 is 15 residues. The CDR3 loop reads CASSVGDPRGYGYTF. CDR3 sequence (DNA): TGTGCCAGCAGCGTTGGGGACCCAAGGGGCTATGGCTACACCTTC.

This clonotype has more than one count but fewer than ten. J is TRBJ2-7 and V is TRBV27, with D perhaps being TRBD1 or TRBD2 (5 bases each). CDR3 size: 16 residues. In germline, CDR1 is MNHEY, CDR2 SMNVEV (reference sequence). The germline V and J ends were trimmed by 3 bases and 0 bases, with 15 bases remaining between them. CDR3 loop: CASSLAWGISSYEQYF. CDR3 in DNA: TGTGCCAGCAGTTTGGCCTGGGGGATTAGCTCCTACGAGCAGTACTTC.

This chain connects TRBV4-3 to TRBJ2-5; D is possibly TRBD2 (7 bases). The J call may be mistaken, given a closer DNA end match to TRBJ2-7. The CDR3 consists of 16 residues. CDR1 is LGHNA and CDR2 is YSLEER in the germline V gene. The DNA of the CDR3 is TGCGCCAGCAGCCAAGATTGGGGGGGGCGGGGAGACGAGCAGTACTTC. It codes for CASSQDWGGRGDEQYF.

There are a few counts of this clonotype. This sequence joins TRBV19 and TRBJ2-5; D is unresolved. Gene TRBJ2-1 matches the end of the DNA better, so the J call may be wrong. Germline V gene sequence: CDR1 LNHDA, CDR2 SQIVND (reference sequence). The CDR3 is 15 amino acids. The CDR3, as DNA: TGTGCCAGTAGTATAGCTACCCAATGGGTGGGTGAGCAGTTCTTC. It yields the protein CASSIATQWVGEQFF.

This clonotype showed up just a few times. A junction end diverges from the germline sequence, so it may reflect a read error. The gene calls are TRBV4-3 and TRBJ1-2; 7 nucleotides agree with TRBD1. Germline CDR1 is LGHNA and CDR2 is YSLEER. The CDR3 spans 14 residues. CDR3 sequence: CASSTLTGNYGYTF. CDR3 DNA: TGTGCCAGCAGTACCCTGACAGGGAACTATGGCTACACCTTC.

The chain employs TRBV11-2 and TRBJ2-7; 9 bases fit TRBD2. CDR1 and CDR2 from the germline V gene are SGHAT and FQNNGV. The V gene end was trimmed by 1 base and the J gene end by 2 bases; junction bases not matched to a gene: 3. The CDR3 consists of 15 residues. CDR3 sequence reads: CASSLGAGGTYEQYF. The CDR3 DNA sequence: TGTGCCAGCAGCTTAGGGGCGGGAGGGACCTACGAGCAGTACTTC.